One T cell receptor beta chain is described in this entry. Its antigen is not identified. The CDR3 has 18 amino acids. The germline V gene encodes CDR1 SGDLS and CDR2 YYNGEE. Losses at the gene ends were 0 bases for V and 1 base for J; bases not matched to a gene: 8. These data originate in a study of chemoradiotherapy in HPV16-positive cancers. Study-level background: Two HPV16-positive patients' cells yielded candidate HPV-specific clones and common motifs.

The study's findings and limits: In HPV16-positive patients, HPV-responsive T-cell expansion tracked better recurrence-free survival. The functional HPV-specific definition rests on just two HPV16-positive patients. During treatment, candidate HPV-specific clones and E7-related motifs expanded in tumor.

The data were produced by immunoSEQ multiplex PCR, yet TCRdb's version contains in-frame clones alone and is incomplete. This sample has several thousand clones, with 74% found just once. The source material was tumor tissue, sampled from a patient who underwent chemoradiotherapy. The chain is built from TRBV9 and TRBJ2-5; the match to TRBD2 covers 11 bases. The TCR originated in a human donor with HPV-associated anogenital cancer. The chain's CDR3 is CASSVASGLAEFQETQYF. The CDR3 DNA sequence: TGTGCCAGCAGCGTAGCTTCGGGACTAGCGGAGTTCCAAGAGACCCAGTACTTC.